The present T cell receptor beta chain was sequenced within a study of blood T cell repertoires in COVID-19. Study overall: Spain, Italy and the United States supplied samples that represented acute and convalescent COVID-19.

Methods used by the authors: Estimates of nucleated cell counts were drawn from the amplification of reference gene primers. Clones were read by immunoSEQ multiplex PCR, and TCRdb kept only the in-frame ones, dropping some. V, J and clone size were drawn from that table, and D and trimming were deduced from the DNA. The sample has 120,000 or so clones; around four fifths are singletons. Germline CDR1 reads SGHVS; CDR2 reads FNYEAQ. The CDR3 loop spans 16 amino acids. After removal of 0 bases from V and 7 bases from J, the junction contained 6 bases not matched to a gene. The rearrangement uses TRBV7-6 and TRBJ2-1; 10 nucleotides line up with TRBD2. The specimen sequenced was peripheral blood. The TCR originated in a man aged 55 to 70 with acute or convalescent COVID-19. The CDR3 nucleotides read TGTGCCAGCAGCTTAGCCCCCAGCGGGAGGGGGAATGAGCAGTTCTTC. Translating gives CASSLAPSGRGNEQFF.